Listed below are T cell receptor beta chains from one sample, sequenced in a study of low-dose radiotherapy and immunotherapy resistance in tumors. TCRdb processed the reads anew with MiXCR; each CDR3 protein has one entry. The sample carries tens of thousands of distinct CDR3 sequences, roughly 31% recorded once. This specimen consisted of PBMCs, obtained after low-dose radiotherapy plus immunotherapy. The source is a male donor with rectosigmoid adenocarcinoma. CDR3s include the opening cysteine and the closing phenylalanine or tryptophan. The order of the fields is J gene, V gene, D gene, clone size, CDR3 DNA, CDR3 protein. D genes are given only for firm matches. Clone size is given for some rows only: seen once, a few or many times, or a class if the clone is expanded.

TRBJ2-1	TRBV20-1	TRBD2	-	TGCAGTGCTAGAGATGCTAGCGGGAGTAACAATGAGCAGTTCTTC	CSARDASGSNNEQFF
TRBJ2-7	TRBV2	-	once	TGTGCCAGCAGCCCAGGGGACTCCAGCTCCTACGAGCAGTACTTC	CASSPGDSSSYEQYF
TRBJ2-3	TRBV6-2/TRBV6-3	-	once	TGTGCCAGCGGGGTTGTAGGGGGTTTTGTGGATACGCAGTATTTT	CASGVVGGFVDTQYF
TRBJ2-7	TRBV18	-	many	TGTGCCAGCTCACGGGACGGCTACGAGCAGTACTTC	CASSRDGYEQYF
TRBJ1-1	TRBV18	-	-	TGTGCCAGCTCACCACGCTGGGACACTGAAGCTTTCTTT	CASSPRWDTEAFF
TRBJ2-3	TRBV5-1	-	many	TGCGCCAGCAGCATACCGGGACAAGCGTCAGATACGCAGTATTTT	CASSIPGQASDTQYF
TRBJ2-5	TRBV11-2	-	medium-sized	TGTGCCAGCAGCTTAGGACTGCGGGGCCAAGAGACCCAGTACTTC	CASSLGLRGQETQYF
TRBJ2-2	TRBV7-9	TRBD1	many	TGTGCCAGCAGCCCCGGGACAGACACCGGGGAGCTGTTTTTT	CASSPGTDTGELFF
TRBJ2-6	TRBV20-1	-	many	TGCAGTGCTAGAGCCTTGGGGGTAGGGGCCAACGTCCTGACTTTC	CSARALGVGANVLTF
TRBJ2-5	TRBV29-1	-	many	TGCAGCGTTGAGGGGGCTGGAGAGACCCAGTACTTC	CSVEGAGETQYF
TRBJ2-5	TRBV7-8	-	many	TGTGCCAGCGGACCCCTTGAGACCCAGTACTTC	CASGPLETQYF
TRBJ2-1	TRBV18	TRBD2	-	TGTGCCAGCTCATCCCGACTAGCGGGAGATGTCAATGAGCAGTTCTTC	CASSSRLAGDVNEQFF
TRBJ2-1	TRBV6-2/TRBV6-3	TRBD2	-	TGTGCCAGCGGGAGGGTTTCCTACAATGAGCAGTTCTTC	CASGRVSYNEQFF
TRBJ2-5	TRBV18	TRBD2	-	TGTGCCAGCTCTGCTACTAGCGGGGGGCGCCAAGAGACCCAGTACTTC	CASSATSGGRQETQYF
TRBJ1-3	TRBV15	-	many	TGTGCCACCAGCAGAGGTCCAGGAAGCTCTGGAAACACCATATATTTT	CATSRGPGSSGNTIYF
TRBJ1-4	TRBV28	-	few	TGTGCCGGGCAAGGGGCAACTAATGAAAAACTGTTTTTT	CAGQGATNEKLFF
TRBJ1-3	TRBV12-3/TRBV12-4	-	many	TGTGCCAGCAGTCGACAGTCCGCTGGAAACACCATATATTTT	CASSRQSAGNTIYF
TRBJ2-5	TRBV13	TRBD1	-	TGTGCCAGCAGCTTGGGACAGCAAGAGACCCAGTACTTC	CASSLGQQETQYF
TRBJ1-5	TRBV18	-	-	TGTGCCAGCTCACCGGCAGGGTCGGCTCAGCCCCAGCATTTT	CASSPAGSAQPQHF
TRBJ2-1	TRBV11-2	TRBD2	many	TGTGCCAGCAGCCCGGGCCTAGCGGGGGGGCGCAATGAGCAGTTCTTC	CASSPGLAGGRNEQFF
TRBJ2-5	TRBV29-1	-	many	TGCAGCGGAAGGACAGAGACCCAGTACTTC	CSGRTETQYF
TRBJ1-5	TRBV7-2	-	many	TGTGCCAGCAGCTTAGGGGGCGGTAAGGGTAATCAGCCCCAGCATTTT	CASSLGGGKGNQPQHF
TRBJ1-4	TRBV2	TRBD1	-	TGTGCCAGCAGACTGGACAGGGTCGGGGAAAAACTGTTTTTT	CASRLDRVGEKLFF
TRBJ2-6	TRBV20-1	-	many	TGCAGTGCTTACCCGCCAAGGTCACCTGGGGCCAACGTCCTGACTTTC	CSAYPPRSPGANVLTF
TRBJ2-1	TRBV5-6	-	many	TGTGCCAGCAGCCGCTTCGGACAGTTTAATGAGCAGTTCTTC	CASSRFGQFNEQFF
TRBJ2-5	TRBV5-1	TRBD1	-	TGCGCCAGCAGCTTAGGACAGGGGAAGGAGACCCAGTACTTC	CASSLGQGKETQYF
TRBJ2-5	TRBV11-2	TRBD2	-	TGTGCCAGCAGCCGGAACGGACTAGAGGGGACCCAGTACTTC	CASSRNGLEGTQYF
TRBJ2-2	TRBV5-1	-	many	TGCGCCAGCAGCGAATCAGGGATCTCAAGCACCGGGGAGCTGTTTTTT	CASSESGISSTGELFF
TRBJ2-4	TRBV20-1	-	-	TGCAGTGCTAGAGAGGCAACTCTAGCCAAAAACATTCAGTACTTC	CSAREATLAKNIQYF
TRBJ2-7	TRBV5-1	-	many	TGCGCCAGCAGATCTACAGGGTTCGAGCAGTACTTC	CASRSTGFEQYF
TRBJ2-7	TRBV6-2/TRBV6-3	-	many	TGTGCCAGCAGTTACTCGGGCGAGCAGTACTTC	CASSYSGEQYF
TRBJ2-5	TRBV3-1	TRBD1	many	TGTGCCAGCAGCCGACAGGGAGAGACCCAGTACTTC	CASSRQGETQYF
TRBJ1-2	TRBV12-3/TRBV12-4	-	-	TGTGCCAGCAGTTTCCATCCGAACTATGGCTACACCTTC	CASSFHPNYGYTF
TRBJ2-1	TRBV27	-	many	TGTGCCAGCAGTTTAGGATCTCTCTTCAATGAGCAGTTCTTC	CASSLGSLFNEQFF
TRBJ2-1	TRBV15	TRBD1	-	TGTGCCACCAGCAGCCCCCGAGGGACAGGGGGCCCGGGGCAGTTCTTC	CATSSPRGTGGPGQFF
TRBJ1-2	TRBV29-1	TRBD1	many	TGCAGCGTTGATCTACCGTGGGGACAGGGCGTAAAAAACTATGGCTACACCTTC	CSVDLPWGQGVKNYGYTF
TRBJ2-1	TRBV10-1	-	many	TGCGCCAGCAGGAAGAAGGGCAATGAGCAGTTCTTC	CASRKKGNEQFF
TRBJ1-2	TRBV28	TRBD1	-	TGTGCCAGCAGTAGAGGGTTCCAGGGGGCGCTTGGCTACACCTTC	CASSRGFQGALGYTF
TRBJ2-7	TRBV28	TRBD1	-	TGTGCCAGCAGTTCGGGACAGGGGGCACGCTACGAGCAGTACTTC	CASSSGQGARYEQYF
TRBJ2-5	TRBV7-9	-	many	TGTGCCAGCAGCTTACAGGGAGCAGAGACCCAGTACTTC	CASSLQGAETQYF
TRBJ2-3	TRBV5-1	-	many	TGCGCCAGCAGCTTCCTCGGAACTGCGGCCCCGACCGCTGATACGCAGTATTTT	CASSFLGTAAPTADTQYF
TRBJ2-6	TRBV20-1	-	few	TGCAGTGCTAGAGTTCTAGCCGGGACTGGGGCCAACGTCCTGACTTTC	CSARVLAGTGANVLTF
TRBJ1-1	TRBV10-3	-	many	TGTGCCATCAGTGAGTTGGGACTGCCACCCTTCTTT	CAISELGLPPFF
TRBJ2-1	TRBV5-1	TRBD2	-	TGCGCCAGCAGGGGCGGGGGGCCTGGCAATGAGCAGTTCTTC	CASRGGGPGNEQFF
TRBJ2-2	TRBV7-9	-	many	TGTGCCAGCAGCTTGGGCAGGGGGGCGAACACCGGGGAGCTGTTTTTT	CASSLGRGANTGELFF
TRBJ2-7	TRBV3-1	-	many	TGTGCCAGCAGCCAAGGGTACCCTTACGAGCAGTACTTC	CASSQGYPYEQYF
TRBJ2-3	TRBV28	-	many	TGTGCCAGCAGTTTACGCCCGGGGCCGAGGGGTACGCAGTATTTT	CASSLRPGPRGTQYF
TRBJ2-5	TRBV20-1	TRBD1	-	TGCAGTGCTGCCCCCGGGACAGGCCCTCGGGCCTCTCAGACCCAGTACTTC	CSAAPGTGPRASQTQYF
TRBJ1-6	TRBV20-1	TRBD1	-	TGCAGTGCTTCCGACAGGGGCGCTGGAAATTCACCCCTCCACTTT	CSASDRGAGNSPLHF
TRBJ1-4	TRBV6-2/TRBV6-3	-	many	TGTGCCAGCAGTTTGGGCGGACGGATAATTGAAAAACTGTTTTTT	CASSLGGRIIEKLFF
TRBJ2-3	TRBV13	TRBD2	-	TGTGCCAGCAACGAAAGACTAGCAGCTAGCACAGATACGCAGTATTTT	CASNERLAASTDTQYF
TRBJ2-3	TRBV6-2/TRBV6-3	TRBD2	many	TGTGCCAGCCGCGGCGGGGGGACGATTCGCACAGATACGCAGTATTTT	CASRGGGTIRTDTQYF
TRBJ1-6	TRBV20-1	TRBD1	many	TGCAGTGCTAGTGAGCCGGGACAGAGACTCCACTTT	CSASEPGQRLHF
TRBJ2-3	TRBV11-2	TRBD2	-	TGTGCCAGCAGCAATAGCGGGGGGGAGTATTTT	CASSNSGGEYF
TRBJ2-7	TRBV19	-	many	TGTGCCAGTAGTATGGGATGGATTCGCGAGCAGTACTTC	CASSMGWIREQYF
TRBJ2-7	TRBV21-1	-	-	TGTGCCAGCAGCAAAGTGGACGAGCAGTACTTC	CASSKVDEQYF
TRBJ2-7	TRBV20-1	TRBD1	few	TGCAGTATCCGTGGGACAGGGATCTACGAGCAGTACTTC	CSIRGTGIYEQYF
TRBJ1-5	TRBV19	-	many	TGTGCCAGTAGTACCCGACAGTTTGGACAGCCCCAGCATTTT	CASSTRQFGQPQHF
TRBJ2-3	TRBV5-1	TRBD1	many	TGCGCCAGCAGCCAAGGACAGGGGGCGGGGGATACGCAGTATTTT	CASSQGQGAGDTQYF
TRBJ1-5	TRBV7-2	-	many	TGTGCCAGCAGCACGGACAGTGATCAGCCCCAGCATTTT	CASSTDSDQPQHF